The text below deals with one T cell receptor beta chain. Its antigen is unknown. The sample belongs to a study of OX40 agonist ivuxolimab in advanced cancers. Study-level information: Clinicians treated patients with ivuxolimab, an agonistic anti-OX40 (CD134) antibody.

Assay: immunoSEQ multiplex PCR; the TCRdb copy retains only in-frame clones and omits some. The sample records around 84,000 clones, about 92% being singletons. Study-level results: Certain nonresponding patients likewise had low normalized T-cell clonal expansion.

Germline V gene lookup returns CDR1 MDHEN and CDR2 SYDVKM. The CDR3 loop spans 12 amino acids. The V gene lost 6 bases and the J gene lost 2 bases, with 6 bases spanning the gap. This material consisted of CD4+ or CD8+ T cells sorted from blood, taken in a trial of the OX40 agonist ivuxolimab. The sequence came from an adult with an advanced solid tumor such as melanoma, head and neck, liver or kidney cancer. The chain couples TRBV28 to TRBJ2-3; the D call may be TRBD1 or TRBD2 (5 bases each). The CDR3 DNA sequence: TGTGCCAGCAGGGGGACCACAGATACGCAGTATTTT. Translation gives CASRGTTDTQYF.